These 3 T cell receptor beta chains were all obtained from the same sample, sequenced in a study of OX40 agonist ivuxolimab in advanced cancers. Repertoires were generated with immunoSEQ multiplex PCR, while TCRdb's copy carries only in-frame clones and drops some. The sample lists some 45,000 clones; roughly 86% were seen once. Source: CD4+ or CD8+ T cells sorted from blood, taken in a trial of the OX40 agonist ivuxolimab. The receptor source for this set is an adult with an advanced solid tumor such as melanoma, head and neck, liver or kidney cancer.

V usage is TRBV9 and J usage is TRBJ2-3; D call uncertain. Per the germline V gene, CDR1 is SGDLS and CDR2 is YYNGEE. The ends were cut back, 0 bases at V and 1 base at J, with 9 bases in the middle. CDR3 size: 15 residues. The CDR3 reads CASSVASSGTDTQYF. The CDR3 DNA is TGTGCCAGCAGCGTAGCTAGTTCGGGCACAGATACGCAGTATTTT.

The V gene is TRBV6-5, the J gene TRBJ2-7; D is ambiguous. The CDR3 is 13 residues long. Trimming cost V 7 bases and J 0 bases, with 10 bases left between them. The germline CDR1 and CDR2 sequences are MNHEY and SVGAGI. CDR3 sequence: CASTKIHSYEQYF. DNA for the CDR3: TGTGCCAGCACCAAGATCCACTCCTACGAGCAGTACTTC.

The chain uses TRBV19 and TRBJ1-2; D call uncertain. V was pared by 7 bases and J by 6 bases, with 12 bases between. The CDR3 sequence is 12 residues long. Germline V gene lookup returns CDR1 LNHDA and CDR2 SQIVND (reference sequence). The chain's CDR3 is CASTSFLDGYTF. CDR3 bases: TGTGCCAGTACCTCCTTTCTCGATGGCTACACCTTC.